The following is a T cell receptor (beta chain) sequence with its context. TCRdb processed the RT-PCR reads anew with MiXCR; each CDR3 protein has one entry. The sample lists 70,000 or so distinct CDR3 sequences; about 26% were seen once. This sample is part of a study of patients and donors after allogeneic stem cell transplantation. The specimen sequenced was blood, either unsorted or a sorted T cell fraction (not recorded which). This clonotype originated in a human donor who was either an allogeneic HSCT recipient or a stem cell or donor lymphocyte infusion donor (not recorded which). It is not recorded whose cells these are; they may come from a transplant donor.

The DNA for the CDR3 is TGTGCCAGCAGTTTATCGGGTGAGGGGCAGACCTATTACGAGCAGTACTTC. It specifies CASSLSGEGQTYYEQYF. The rearrangement joins TRBV27 to TRBJ2-7; the D call may be TRBD1 or TRBD2 (5 bases each). The CDR3 spans 17 residues. V gave up 0 bases and J gave up 4 bases, with 19 bases separating them. Germline values: CDR1 MNHEY, CDR2 SMNVEV (reference sequence).